This TCR beta chain came from a study of T cells in localized non-small cell lung cancer. General observations from the study: A denser population of T cells in blood accompanied longer overall survival. Within adjacent lung there appeared a median roughly 60 of the top 100 tumor clones. Uninvolved adjacent lung had higher T cell clonality than tumor and all other tissues. Since sequencing was restricted to only one region of the tumor, intratumor heterogeneity remains a possibility.

This CDR3 is 14 amino acids long. V lost 4 bases to trimming and J lost 3 bases, with 10 bases between them. Germline loops: CDR1 SNHLY, CDR2 FYNNEI. In regard to this clone: The antigen is unknown.

Measured with immunoSEQ multiplex PCR; TCRdb has only the in-frame clones, and not every one. The sample lists approximately 83,000 clones; about nine tenths were seen once. The sequences come from PBMCs, collected before any cancer treatment. This chain links TRBV2 with TRBJ1-5, with a possible D match to TRBD1 (5 bases). The TCR originated in a woman aged 35 to 70 with stage II squamous cell lung carcinoma. The CDR3 region is CASSVATVNQPQHF. For the CDR3, the DNA is TGTGCCAGCAGTGTTGCGACAGTCAATCAGCCCCAGCATTTT.